One and the same sample provided the 7 T cell receptor beta chains below, sequenced in a study of spatial heterogeneity in lung cancer. Specified time point: sample taken at primary tumor resection. Whole RNA, which was extracted from tumor, nontumor lung tissue or frozen PBMC, was sequenced without any cell sorting. TCRdb reprocessed the 5' RACE reads with MiXCR, giving one entry per CDR3 protein. This sample has 20,000 to 25,000 distinct CDR3 sequences; about 7% occur once, and the top ten carry around 15%. The material sequenced was PBMCs, taken at surgery. Receptors were obtained from a male donor with early-stage non-small cell lung cancer.

This clonotype showed up just a few times. V gene TRBV24-1 combines with J gene TRBJ2-5; D possibly matches TRBD1 or TRBD2 (5 bases each). Trimming took 1 base from V and 2 from J, leaving 10 bases between them. Germline CDR1 KGHDR, CDR2 SFDVKD. The CDR3 spans 15 residues. CDR3 sequence (DNA): TGTGCCACCAGTGATTTCGGCAGGGAGCAAGAGACCCAGTACTTC. Translating gives CATSDFGREQETQYF.

V is TRBV20-1 and J is TRBJ2-3, with D hard to call. Germline values: CDR1 DFQATT, CDR2 SNEGSKA (reference sequence). The CDR3 contains 14 residues. V lost 0 bases to trimming and J lost 4 bases, with 11 bases between them. CDR3 coding DNA: TGCAGTGCTAGAGATCCCCCCCCGTCAGATACGCAGTATTTT. It encodes CSARDPPPSDTQYF.

The table lists this clonotype with many counts. The J gene is TRBJ1-1, the V gene TRBV10-3; 8 bases are shared with TRBD1. This CDR3 spans 13 amino acids. V shed 7 bases, J shed 8 bases, and the junction held 9 bases outside the gene matches. Germline assignment: CDR1 ENHRY and CDR2 SYGVKD. For the CDR3, the DNA is TGTGCCATCACCCACACGACAGGGGAGGAAGCTTTCTTT. Protein product: CAITHTTGEEAFF.

This clonotype was recorded at least ten times. CDR3 in amino acids: CAIKAGPNPDTQYF. CDR3 in DNA: TGTGCCATCAAAGCGGGACCCAACCCAGATACGCAGTATTTT. The genes are TRBV10-3 and TRBJ2-3; 7 nucleotides line up with TRBD2. V was pared by 7 bases and J by 4 bases, with 8 bases of the junction left unmatched. The CDR3 is 14 residues long. The germline gives CDR1 ENHRY, CDR2 SYGVKD.

This clonotype occurred many times. The chain combines TRBV29-1 with TRBJ2-7, with D unclear. Trimming removed 5 bases from V and 3 bases from J, with 11 bases in between. Germline loops: CDR1 SQVTM, CDR2 ANQGSEA. This CDR3 spans 12 amino acids. CDR3 nucleotide sequence: TGCAGCGTTTTTGAGCCAGGCTACGAGCAGTACTTC. This sequence encodes CSVFEPGYEQYF.

This clonotype was recorded many times. The chain has TRBV18 and TRBJ2-5; D gene unclear. The CDR3 has 13 amino acids. Germline V gene lookup returns CDR1 KGHSH and CDR2 LQKENI. The V end was cut by 5 bases, the J end by 2 bases, with 9 bases between. CDR3 DNA: TGTGCCAGCTCAGCGGAGTTACAAGAGACCCAGTACTTC. Protein: CASSAELQETQYF.

Only a few counts were recorded for this clonotype. This chain links TRBV7-9 with TRBJ2-1; D not resolved. V lost 3 bases and J lost 6, with 9 bases in between. Germline V gives CDR1 SEHNR, CDR2 FQNEAQ (reference sequence). The CDR3 extends over 13 amino acids. The CDR3 bases are TGTGCCAGCAGCTTCTCAACTTCCAATGAGCAGTTCTTC. Translation gives CASSFSTSNEQFF.